These 7 T cell receptor beta chains were sequenced from one sample in a study of cytomegalovirus exposure and HLA in healthy donors. The data were produced by immunoSEQ multiplex PCR, yet TCRdb's version contains in-frame clones alone and is incomplete. Of 220,000 or so clones listed, around nine tenths are singletons. What was sequenced was PBMCs. The origin of the receptors is a woman aged 18-29 years in good health and CMV-seronegative.

The genes are TRBV5-5 and TRBJ2-1; TRBD2 agrees at 10 bases. The CDR3 is made up of 16 amino acids. CDR1 is SGHKS and CDR2 is YYEKEE in the germline V gene (reference sequence). With V trimmed by 2 bases and J by 6 bases, 8 bases remained unmatched. The CDR3 DNA sequence: TGTGCCAGCAGCTTAGGCCCCACTAGCGGGATCAATGAGCAGTTCTTC. It yields the protein CASSLGPTSGINEQFF.

J is TRBJ1-2 and V is TRBV20-1; 7 positions agree with TRBD1. Germline V gives CDR1 DFQATT, CDR2 SNEGSKA (reference sequence). The V segment lost 6 bases and the J segment 6 bases; nucleotides outside the gene matches: 4. The CDR3 covers 11 residues. As DNA, the CDR3 is TGCAGTGCGACAGGGCATCATGGCTACACCTTC. Translated: CSATGHHGYTF.

This clone has only one observation. V is TRBV19 and J is TRBJ1-1; 7 positions agree with TRBD1. The CDR3 has 14 amino acids. Germline V gives CDR1 LNHDA, CDR2 SQIVND (reference sequence). V lost 5 bases, J lost 3 bases, and 6 bases stayed unmatched. CDR3 in DNA: TGTGCCAGTAGTGTATCGACAGGGCACACTGAAGCTTTCTTT. It yields the protein CASSVSTGHTEAFF.

This sequence joins TRBV4-2 and TRBJ2-7, with 9 bases matching TRBD1. The germline CDR1 and CDR2 sequences are LGHNA and YNFKEQ. The CDR3 runs to 15 residues. After removal of 0 bases from V and 5 bases from J, the junction contained 5 bases not matched to a gene. CDR3 coding DNA: TGTGCCAGCAGCCAAGACTACAGGGGGCATAACGAGCAGTACTTC. It translates to CASSQDYRGHNEQYF.

V usage is TRBV11-2 and J usage is TRBJ2-2; 10 bases match TRBD2. The CDR3 is 17 residues long. J was trimmed by 5 bases and V by 5 bases; bases with no gene match: 11. Germline-derived CDR1 and CDR2 are SGHAT and FQNNGV. The CDR3 DNA is TGTGCCAGCAGCATAGGACAACTAGCGGGAAGTACCGGGGAGCTGTTTTTT. As protein: CASSIGQLAGSTGELFF.

The chain combines TRBV18 with TRBJ2-2; 8 bases are a match to TRBD2. The length of the CDR3 is 16 residues. The J segment lost 4 bases and the V segment lost 4 bases, leaving 8 bases of the junction unmatched. Germline V gives CDR1 KGHSH, CDR2 LQKENI. CDR3 loop: CASSLTSGRATGELFF. DNA of the CDR3: TGTGCCAGCTCACTAACAAGCGGGAGAGCCACCGGGGAGCTGTTTTTT.

The chain links TRBV29-1 to TRBJ1-1; D not resolved. Between the trimmed V and J ends, which lost 8 bases and 6 bases, there was a span of 22 bases. This CDR3 comprises 14 residues. Germline V lookup: CDR1 SQVTM, CDR2 ANQGSEA. CDR3 sequence: CSPSRDWTGAEAFF. In DNA form, the CDR3 reads TGCAGCCCTTCCCGCGACTGGACCGGGGCTGAAGCTTTCTTT.